The clone carrying this T cell receptor beta chain appeared many times. What it binds is unknown. A single record per CDR3 protein comes from TCRdb applying MiXCR to the RACE reads. Among roughly 84,000 distinct CDR3 sequences listed, 8% to 13% were seen once. The source of the sample is a study of human T cells and chemical hapten exposure. Across the study: Minor pooled library volume differences mainly drove per-sample TCR yield variation. Study results and caveats: No alteration of TCRs above 1 in 1000 frequency was seen with DPC sensitization. Donors in the study had alopecia, meaning their immune response may differ from healthy people's.

The V end was cut by 5 bases, the J end by 2 bases, with 13 bases between. Per germline, CDR1 SEHNR and CDR2 FQNEAQ (reference sequence). CDR3 length: 15 residues. Time point in this sample: patch test 2, 6 weeks after DPC sensitization. Noted treatment: therapeutic diphenylcyclopropenone sensitization with weekly scalp DPC. The V call is TRBV7-9, the J call TRBJ2-1; either TRBD1 or TRBD2 may supply D (5 bases each). The receptor's source is a woman between 45 and 65 years old with alopecia areata. Some clones in this sample may be carry-over from other donors' samples. Material: whole blood, obtained in connection with sensitization to the hapten diphenylcyclopropenone (DPC). CDR3 loop: CASSPGAPPYNEQFF. CDR3 coding DNA: TGTGCCAGCAGCCCCGGGGCCCCCCCCTACAATGAGCAGTTCTTC.